One sample yielded the 18 T cell receptor beta chains listed below, sequenced in a study of beta chain features in type 1 diabetes (dated 2018 in TCRdb). Receptor libraries were prepared by the immunoSEQ multiplex PCR assay. The entire amount of isolated RNA was reverse transcribed using the High Capacity cDNA Reverse Transcription Kit, so the sequenced TCRB transcripts were expressed ones. In its TCRdb copy, this immuneACCESS table keeps in-frame sequences only and misses some clones. Where compared with another copy, unresolved V genes explain less than half of these, and the others have no known cause. The sample table shows around 340,000 clones, and about 19% are seen once. The top ten clonotypes cover 0.044% of the sample. Sequencing used naive CD4+ T cells from blood. Per the publication, the cell subset or site label means: true naive CD4+ T cells. The receptors derive from a woman between 18 and 29 years old in good health.

This clone has just a few counts. The V gene is TRBV29-1, the J gene TRBJ2-3, with D possibly matching TRBD1 (5 bases). Trimming stripped 4 bases from V and 2 bases from J, with 7 bases between. CDR1 is SQVTM, CDR2 ANQGSEA, per germline. The CDR3 is 12 residues long. CDR3 sequence (DNA): TGCAGCGTTGCAGGGCTCACAGATACGCAGTATTTT. It yields the protein CSVAGLTDTQYF.

This chain links TRBV5-6 with TRBJ2-5; 7 nucleotides line up with TRBD2. The J segment lost 1 base and the V segment lost 0 bases, leaving 3 bases of the junction unmatched. CDR3 length: 15 amino acids. Germline-derived CDR1 and CDR2 are SGHDT and YYEEEE. CDR3 sequence: CASSLAGGPQETQYF. The CDR3 DNA sequence: TGTGCCAGCAGCTTGGCGGGAGGTCCCCAAGAGACCCAGTACTTC.

J is TRBJ2-1 and V is TRBV5-4, with TRBD2 matching 16 bases. J was trimmed by 7 bases and V by 4 bases; bases with no gene match: 2. This CDR3 is built from 15 residues. Germline lookup yields CDR1 SGHNT and CDR2 YYREEE (reference sequence). The CDR3 nucleotides read TGTGCCAGCAGCAAGGGACTAGCGGGGGGGAATGAGCAGTTCTTC. Its translation is CASSKGLAGGNEQFF.

This clone was detected a few times. The chain is built from TRBV6-5 and TRBJ2-5, with D possibly TRBD1 on 5 matching bases. V dropped 7 bases and J dropped 1 base, with 16 bases sitting between them. The CDR3 length is 15 residues. Germline values: CDR1 MNHEY, CDR2 SVGAGI. The CDR3 loop is CASTKTRQTQETQYF. For the CDR3, the DNA is TGTGCCAGCACCAAGACGCGACAGACCCAAGAGACCCAGTACTTC.

This clone occurred a few times. V gene TRBV9 combines with J gene TRBJ2-1; 9 nucleotides line up with TRBD2. CDR3 length equals 13 residues. The germline CDR1 and CDR2 sequences are SGDLS and YYNGEE. With V trimmed by 4 bases and J by 10 bases, 6 bases remained unmatched. This chain's CDR3 is CASSRGLAGEQFF. CDR3 DNA: TGTGCCAGCAGCCGGGGACTAGCTGGGGAGCAGTTCTTC.

On this clone itself: An end of the junction does not agree with germline; a read error may underlie this. The chain combines TRBV7-9 with TRBJ1-2, with TRBD1 matching 9 bases. Germline-derived CDR1 and CDR2 are SEHNR and FQNEAQ (reference sequence). This CDR3 comprises 15 residues. The CDR3 DNA sequence: TGTACCAGCAGCTTAGGGACAGGGAAATACTATGGCTACACCTTC. Its translation: CTSSLGTGKYYGYTF.

The genes are TRBV19 and TRBJ1-1, with 7 bases identical to TRBD1. This CDR3 has 15 residues. CDR1 is LNHDA and CDR2 is SQIVND in the germline V gene (reference sequence). V was pared by 3 bases and J by 3 bases, with 7 bases of the junction left unmatched. The CDR3 coding sequence is TGTGCCAGTAGTATTGGAGGGGGCGGCGACACTGAAGCTTTCTTT. Translated: CASSIGGGGDTEAFF.

In its sample, this clone was seen a few times. V is TRBV5-1 and J is TRBJ2-7, with TRBD1 matching over 9 bases. CDR3 length equals 14 residues. V was clipped by 5 bases and J by 3 bases; unmatched bases: 6. CDR1 SGHRS and CDR2 YFSETQ come from the germline V gene. The CDR3 reads CASSTGQGIYEQYF. The CDR3, as DNA: TGCGCCAGCAGTACCGGACAGGGGATCTACGAGCAGTACTTC.

The chain carries TRBV9 and TRBJ2-5; TRBD1 agrees at 7 bases. After removal of 2 bases from V and 4 bases from J, the junction contained 8 bases not matched to a gene. CDR1 is SGDLS, CDR2 YYNGEE, per germline. This CDR3 has 15 residues. The CDR3 DNA follows: TGTGCCAGCAGCGTTTCGACAGGGTTGACAGAGACCCAGTACTTC. Protein: CASSVSTGLTETQYF.

In its sample, this clone was seen a few times. The chain joins TRBV20-1 to TRBJ2-7; D is unclear. Looked up from germline, CDR1 is DFQATT and CDR2 is SNEGSKA (reference sequence). The CDR3 runs to 11 residues. V lost 3 bases, J lost 4 bases, and 7 bases lay in between. CDR3 nucleotides: TGCAGTGCTAGGTGGAGTTACGAGCAGTACTTC. Protein product: CSARWSYEQYF.

The V call is TRBV6-5, the J call TRBJ1-2, with D unclear. This CDR3 comprises 14 residues. Trimming shortened V by 2 bases and J by 4 bases, and 11 bases separated the two germline ends. Germline values: CDR1 MNHEY, CDR2 SVGAGI. CDR3 sequence: CASSYGGMAYGYTF. The CDR3 DNA sequence: TGTGCCAGCAGTTACGGTGGCATGGCCTATGGCTACACCTTC.

Notes on this clone: Other DNA variants within this sample encode the same CDR3. Here the CDR3 DNA reads TGTGCCAGCAGCTTAGCCAGGAACACTGAAGCTTTCTTT. This translates into CASSLARNTEAFF. The chain carries TRBV7-2 and TRBJ1-1; D gene unclear. V was shortened by 0 bases and J by 1 base, with 3 bases between the two germline ends. This CDR3 has 13 residues. Germline-derived CDR1 and CDR2 are SGHTA and FQGNSA.

V and J are TRBV7-9 and TRBJ1-1, with D perhaps matching TRBD1 (6 bases). Germline V CDR1 and CDR2: SEHNR, FQNEAQ (reference sequence). V was clipped by 4 bases and J by 7 bases, with 13 bases between them. The CDR3 loop spans 13 amino acids. CDR3 in DNA: TGTGCCAGCAGCTCCGCAGGACAGAGTGAAGCTTTCTTT. It specifies CASSSAGQSEAFF. Complete variable domain (other parts from reference TRBV7-9 and TRBJ1-1): DTGVSQNPRHKITKRGQNVTFRCDPISEHNRLYWYRQTLGQGPEFLTYFQNEAQLEKSRLLSDRFSAERPKGSFSTLEIQRTEQGDSAMYLCASSSAGQSEAFFGQGTRLTVV.

This clone was counted between two and nine times. The chain employs TRBV18 and TRBJ1-1; no definite D call. CDR1 and CDR2 (germline): KGHSH, LQKENI. The CDR3 is 15 amino acids. V was trimmed by 3 bases and J by 1 base, leaving 12 bases between them. Written as DNA, the CDR3 is TGTGCCAGCTCACCCCCCGGACGGGAGAACACTGAAGCTTTCTTT. Amino acid sequence: CASSPPGRENTEAFF.

The chain couples TRBV6-5 to TRBJ2-7; 7 bases fit TRBD1. V shed 6 bases, J shed 6 bases, and the junction held 11 bases outside the gene matches. The germline CDR1 and CDR2 sequences are MNHEY and SVGAGI. The CDR3 has 14 amino acids. In DNA form, the CDR3 reads TGTGCCAGCAGGCGAACAGGGGCACCGGTCGAGCAGTACTTC. It translates to CASRRTGAPVEQYF.

As regards this clone: An end of the junction does not agree with germline; a read error may underlie this. V is TRBV2 and J is TRBJ2-4; 11 bases match TRBD2. CDR1 and CDR2 (germline): SNHLY, FYNNEI. This CDR3 is built from 12 residues. The CDR3 region is CASRLAGGPKNF. The CDR3, as DNA: TGTGCCAGCAGATTAGCGGGGGGGCCGAAGAACTTC.

The gene calls are TRBV9 and TRBJ2-1, with D unclear. CDR1 is SGDLS, CDR2 YYNGEE, per germline. Trimming pared 5 bases from V and 8 bases from J, leaving 14 bases between. This CDR3 is built from 13 residues. The CDR3, as DNA: TGTGCCAGCAGTCCTCCGGTAACCGATGAGCAGTTCTTC. Its protein product is CASSPPVTDEQFF.

This clone was counted only a few times. The chain joins TRBV5-4 to TRBJ2-3; 7 bases line up with TRBD1. V shed 2 bases and J 6 bases; nucleotides not matched to a gene: 9. Germline assignment: CDR1 SGHNT and CDR2 YYREEE (reference sequence). This CDR3 comprises 15 residues. The CDR3 DNA follows: TGTGCCAGCAGCTTAGGGGCTAGGGGGCCGGATACGCAGTATTTT. Protein: CASSLGARGPDTQYF.